Listed below are T cell receptor beta chains from one sample, sequenced in a study of cytomegalovirus exposure and HLA in healthy donors. Some clones are missing from TCRdb's copy, which holds only in-frame ones; the method was immunoSEQ multiplex PCR. The sample holds 130,000 or so clones; approximately 78% are singletons and the top ten take around 3%. Sequenced sample: PBMCs. These receptor sequences come from a man between 18 and 29 years old in good health and CMV-seropositive. CDR3s include the opening cysteine and the closing phenylalanine or tryptophan. The order of the fields is D gene, V gene, CDR3 length, clone size, J gene, CDR3 DNA, CDR3 protein. D genes are given only for firm matches. Clone size appears in some rows only: once, few, many, or a class for an expanded clone.

TRBD1	TRBV6-1	17	-	TRBJ1-6	TGTGCCAGCAGTGTAAACTTACAGGGGGCATATAATTCACCCCTCCACTTT	CASSVNLQGAYNSPLHF
TRBD1	TRBV6-1	14	-	TRBJ1-2	TGTGCCAGCAGTGAGGACAGGGGAGACTATGGCTACACCTTC	CASSEDRGDYGYTF
TRBD1	TRBV19	13	-	TRBJ1-2	TGTGCCAGTAGTATGACAGGGGGCCGGGGCTACACCTTC	CASSMTGGRGYTF
TRBD1	TRBV27	15	-	TRBJ1-1	TGTGCCAGCAGTTTATCCGGACAGGGGGCCACTGAAGCTTTCTTT	CASSLSGQGATEAFF
TRBD2	TRBV7-2	19	few	TRBJ2-1	TGTGCCAGCAGCTTGGTTGGGACTAGCGGGACAAGCTCCTACAATGAGCAGTTCTTC	CASSLVGTSGTSSYNEQFF
-	TRBV30	13	-	TRBJ2-7	TGTGCCTGGAGTGAGGGGGTCTACTACGAGCAGTACTTC	CAWSEGVYYEQYF
TRBD1	TRBV6-5	15	-	TRBJ2-5	TGTGCCAGCAGAGCCGACAGGGGAGTGGGAGAGACCCAGTACTTC	CASRADRGVGETQYF
-	TRBV7-9	14	-	TRBJ2-7	TGTGCCAGCAGCGAAACCCAGGGGTCTGAGGAGCAGTACTTC	CASSETQGSEEQYF
TRBD2	TRBV5-1	13	-	TRBJ2-7	TGCGCCAGCCGGGCGGGGGTATTGCGCGAGCAGTACTTC	CASRAGVLREQYF
-	TRBV7-9	15	-	TRBJ2-7	TGTGCCAGCAGCTCCTGGCTGGGGGGAAACTACGAGCAGTACTTC	CASSSWLGGNYEQYF
-	TRBV5-1	15	-	TRBJ1-1	TGCGCCAGCAGCTTGGCCACAGTTCAGAACACTGAAGCTTTCTTT	CASSLATVQNTEAFF
TRBD2	TRBV27	14	-	TRBJ2-2	TGTGCCAGCAGTAGGACTAGTCTCGCCGGGGAGCTGTTTTTT	CASSRTSLAGELFF